Listed below are T cell receptor beta chains from one sample, sequenced in a study of cytomegalovirus exposure and HLA in healthy donors. Method: immunoSEQ multiplex PCR; TCRdb's copy keeps in-frame clones and lacks some. The sample lists 85,000 to 100,000 clones, approximately 80% occurring once. The sequenced sample was PBMCs. All receptors derive from a man aged 60 to 69 in good health and CMV-seropositive. The CDR3 runs from the conserved cysteine through the conserved F or W.

j_call v_call cdr3_aa
TRBJ2-5 TRBV4-1 CASSPPGSFTMRETQYF
TRBJ2-7 TRBV5-1 CASSLGGTVFSSYEQYF
TRBJ1-2 TRBV7-2 CASSSTGTGYGYTF
TRBJ2-5 TRBV5-1 CASSFQGSETQYF
TRBJ2-3 TRBV7-6 CASSSGLAGGHYTQYF
TRBJ1-6 TRBV19 CASSPQRERGSPLHF
TRBJ2-1 TRBV6-5 CASSAGGEQFF
TRBJ1-2 TRBV2 CASRSNYGYTF
TRBJ1-3 TRBV9 CASSGTVSGNTIYF
TRBJ2-7 TRBV6-5 CASSYGAGGTYEQYF
TRBJ2-7 TRBV6-5 CASSLTSGGMYEQYF
TRBJ2-7 TRBV30 CAWQPWSGGTYEQYF
TRBJ1-2 TRBV6-6 CASSSTGGLTYGYTF
TRBJ1-1 TRBV6-1 CASSARGWFTEAFF
TRBJ1-2 TRBV7-3 CARSLGWPF
TRBJ1-6 TRBV11-2 CASSFNSYNSPLHF
TRBJ2-3 TRBV7-3 CASSLWVGGAETDTQYF
TRBJ2-5 TRBV7-9 CASSHSTGPLRTQYF
TRBJ2-5 TRBV28 CASSLLSGLDTEGETQYF
TRBJ2-1 TRBV6-6 CASKQGSSGNEQFF
TRBJ2-1 TRBV4-1 CASSQDLAGYNEQFF
TRBJ2-5 TRBV30 CAWSDYRPSPETQYF
TRBJ2-7 TRBV28 CASSLGGGAKEQYF
TRBJ1-1 TRBV5-1 CASSLVTGGGTEAFF
TRBJ1-4 TRBV19 CASSVGRTNEKLFF
. TRBV10-3 CAISGIIGQGRDEQYF
TRBJ1-6 TRBV27 CATWEGSYNSPLHF
TRBJ2-2 TRBV4-3 CASSQDAGAGELFF
TRBJ1-3 TRBV4-1 CASSPGDRGSGNTIYF
TRBJ2-7 TRBV6-5 CASRKAGGNYEQYF
TRBJ1-1 TRBV2 CASRPTVTGRLEAFF
TRBJ1-4 TRBV2 CASSEVVRGEKLFF
TRBJ2-3 TRBV9 CASSVPLAGTDTQYF
TRBJ1-1 TRBV15 CATSRGGTGGLLNEAFF
TRBJ2-5 TRBV7-2 CASKVRGGQETQYF
TRBJ2-3 TRBV2 CASSEFLGGDTQYF
TRBJ1-6 TRBV2 CASSGGTGGNSPLHF
TRBJ2-3 TRBV5-1 CATRGGGGSTDTQYF
TRBJ2-7 TRBV7-9 CASSPPGKDGWEQYF
TRBJ2-7 TRBV6-1 CASRLAGGPYEQYF
TRBJ2-3 TRBV27 CASSLNRGGSTQYF
TRBJ1-6 TRBV13 CASSGTGDSYNSPLHF
TRBJ2-7 TRBV4-2 CASSQAVRQEDEQYF
TRBJ2-2 TRBV18 CASSPPQGPGELFF
TRBJ1-4 TRBV6-6 CASSRSPNEKLFF
TRBJ1-1 TRBV4-1 CASSQKQGSGPMNTEAFF
TRBJ2-6 TRBV6-1 CASSGDSARSGANVLTF
TRBJ2-1 TRBV6-1 CASSEAQGTYNEQFF
TRBJ1-1 TRBV23-1 CASSQITVAEAFF
TRBJ1-5 TRBV7-2 CASSLIGQGNQPQHF
TRBJ1-6 TRBV9 CASSERGGISSPLHF
TRBJ2-1 TRBV6-5 CASSVDRGSYNEQFF
TRBJ2-2 TRBV10-1 CASRPGSAGELFF
TRBJ2-3 TRBV11-2 CASSLSGADTQYF
TRBJ1-6 TRBV5-4 CASSLTGSYNSPLHF
TRBJ2-1 TRBV7-9 CASSLAAATSSYNEQFF
TRBJ2-2 TRBV2 CASRSGTSETGELFF
TRBJ2-4 TRBV21-1 CASSKGTVGKFIQYF
TRBJ2-5 TRBV5-1 CASSGPGQGGKVTQYF
TRBJ2-1 TRBV7-3 CASSLAGGYNEQFF